This T cell receptor (beta chain) was retrieved from a study of blood T cell repertoires in COVID-19. As for the study in general: Sites across the United States, Italy and Spain contributed samples from acute and convalescent COVID-19. PBMCs, B-cell-depleted T cells, or T cells provided the cDNA or gDNA that made up the material.

This clone was recorded only once. Source study methods: The authors estimated nucleated cell counts from reference gene primer amplification. Sequencing was performed with immunoSEQ multiplex PCR; in TCRdb, only in-frame clones are kept and a portion is missing. V and J calls plus clone size are reproduced from that table; the DNA served to infer D and trimming. The repertoire holds fewer than 400,000 clones, with 85% as singletons. V dropped 5 bases and J dropped 2; count of bases not matched to a gene: 10. The CDR3 covers 17 residues. Looked up from germline, CDR1 is SGHTA and CDR2 is FQGTGA. This TCR was recovered from a woman under 30 with acute or convalescent COVID-19. What was sequenced was peripheral blood. The chain links TRBV7-3 to TRBJ2-1, with 9 bases aligning to TRBD1. CDR3 bases: TGTGCCAGCAGCCTCTATTCCGGGACAGGGACCTACAATGAGCAGTTCTTC. Residues: CASSLYSGTGTYNEQFF.